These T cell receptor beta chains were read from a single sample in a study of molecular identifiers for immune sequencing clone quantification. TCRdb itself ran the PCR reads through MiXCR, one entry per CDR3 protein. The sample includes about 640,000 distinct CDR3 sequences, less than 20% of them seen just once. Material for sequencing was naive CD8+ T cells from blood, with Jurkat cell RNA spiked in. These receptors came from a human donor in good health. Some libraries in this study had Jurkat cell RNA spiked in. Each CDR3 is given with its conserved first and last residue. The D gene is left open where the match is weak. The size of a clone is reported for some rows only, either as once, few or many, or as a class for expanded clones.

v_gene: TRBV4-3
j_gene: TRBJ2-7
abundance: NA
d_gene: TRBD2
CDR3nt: TGCGCCAGCAGCCCACTTAGCGGGGCCTCCTCCTACGAGCAGTACTTC
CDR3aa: CASSPLSGASSYEQYF

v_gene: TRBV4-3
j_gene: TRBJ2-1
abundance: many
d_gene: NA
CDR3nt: TGCGCCAGCAGCCAAGAAGGTGGTACTAGCCGTTACAATGAGCAGTTCTTC
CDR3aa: CASSQEGGTSRYNEQFF

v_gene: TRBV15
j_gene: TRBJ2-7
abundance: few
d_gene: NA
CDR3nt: TGTGCCACCAGCAGAGTTGACAACACCTACGAGCAGTACTTC
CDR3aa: CATSRVDNTYEQYF

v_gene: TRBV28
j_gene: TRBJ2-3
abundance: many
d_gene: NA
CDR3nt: TGTGCGACAACCACGGGGACCCCCGTCGATACGCAGTATTTT
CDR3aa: CATTTGTPVDTQYF

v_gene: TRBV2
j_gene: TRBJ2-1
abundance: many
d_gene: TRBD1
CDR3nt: TGTGCCAGCAGAAACAGGGGCGGTGAGCAGTTCTTC
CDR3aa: CASRNRGGEQFF

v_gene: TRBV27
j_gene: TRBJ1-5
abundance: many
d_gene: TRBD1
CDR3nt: TGTGCCAGCAGTTTCGACAGGGAAAATCAGCCCCAGCATTTT
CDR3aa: CASSFDRENQPQHF

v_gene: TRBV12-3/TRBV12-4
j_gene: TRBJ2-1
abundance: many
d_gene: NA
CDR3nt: TGTGCCAGCACGACTTCAGGGGAGAATGAGCAGTTCTTC
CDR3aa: CASTTSGENEQFF

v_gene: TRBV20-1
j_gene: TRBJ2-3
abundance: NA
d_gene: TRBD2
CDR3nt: TGCAGTGCTAATCCCGGGACAAGGTTTCTCGAAGGGCGGACTAGCGGAGCAGATACGCAGTATTTT
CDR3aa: CSANPGTRFLEGRTSGADTQYF

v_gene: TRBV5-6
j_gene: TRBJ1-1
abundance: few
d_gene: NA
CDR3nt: TGTGCCAGCAGCTTCGGGGAATGGACTGAAGCTTTCTTT
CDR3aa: CASSFGEWTEAFF

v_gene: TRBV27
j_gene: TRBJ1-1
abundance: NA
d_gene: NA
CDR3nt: TGTGCCAGCAGTTTAAGTTCCTCCCTGCGAGGTGAAGCTTTCTTT
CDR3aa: CASSLSSSLRGEAFF

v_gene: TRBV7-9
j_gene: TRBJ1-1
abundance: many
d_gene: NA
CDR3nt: TGTGCCAGCAGTTTACGGGTCATGAACACTGAAGCTTTCTTT
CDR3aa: CASSLRVMNTEAFF

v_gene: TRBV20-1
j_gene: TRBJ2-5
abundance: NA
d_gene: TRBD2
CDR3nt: TGCAGTGCTAACGCGGGAGGTCTACAAGAGACCCAGTACTTC
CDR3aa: CSANAGGLQETQYF

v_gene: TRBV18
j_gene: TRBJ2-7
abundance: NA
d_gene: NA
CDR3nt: TGTGCCAGCTCACCCCGGGGCACATCATACTACGAGCAGTACTTC
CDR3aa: CASSPRGTSYYEQYF

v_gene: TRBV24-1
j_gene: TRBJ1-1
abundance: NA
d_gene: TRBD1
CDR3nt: TGTGCCACCAGTGATCATCCCAAACAGGGGGCTATAGGGGAAGCTTTCTTT
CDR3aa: CATSDHPKQGAIGEAFF

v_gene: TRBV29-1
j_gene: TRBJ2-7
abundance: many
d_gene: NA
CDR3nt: TGCAGCGCCGGTGGGGGTACACTCTACGAGCAGTACTTC
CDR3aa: CSAGGGTLYEQYF

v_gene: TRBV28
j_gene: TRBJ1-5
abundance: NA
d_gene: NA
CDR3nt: TGTGCCAGCAGGGGTTATCAGGAGTGCAATCAGCCCCAGCATTTT
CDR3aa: CASRGYQECNQPQHF

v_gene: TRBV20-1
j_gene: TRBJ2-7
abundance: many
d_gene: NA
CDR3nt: TGCAGTGCTCCCTGGGGGTACGAGCAGTACTTC
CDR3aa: CSAPWGYEQYF

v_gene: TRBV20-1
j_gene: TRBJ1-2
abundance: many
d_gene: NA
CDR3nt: TGCAGTGCTAGAGATAGGCAGCTCCCCACCTTC
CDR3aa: CSARDRQLPTF

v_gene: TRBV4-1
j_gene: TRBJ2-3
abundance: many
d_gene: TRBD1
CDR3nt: TGCGCCAGCAGCCTGGGGACAGGGGATTTTACAGATACGCAGTATTTT
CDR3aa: CASSLGTGDFTDTQYF

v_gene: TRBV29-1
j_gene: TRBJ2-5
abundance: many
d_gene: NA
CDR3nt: TGCAGCGGGTGGTGGCAAGAGACCCAGTACTTC
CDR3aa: CSGWWQETQYF

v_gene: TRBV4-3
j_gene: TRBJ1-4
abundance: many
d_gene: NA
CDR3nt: TGCGCCAGCAGCCAAAGTCCAATCGGGGGCTCTAATGAAAAACTGTTTTTT
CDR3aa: CASSQSPIGGSNEKLFF

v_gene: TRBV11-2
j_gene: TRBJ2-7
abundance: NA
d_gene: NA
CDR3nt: TGTGCCAGCAGCTTAGATTTAGACGAGCAGTACTTC
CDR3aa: CASSLDLDEQYF

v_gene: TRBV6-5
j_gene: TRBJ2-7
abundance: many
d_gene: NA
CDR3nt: TGTGCCAGCAGTCCTAGGAGAGGGTCCTACGAGCAGTACTTC
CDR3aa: CASSPRRGSYEQYF

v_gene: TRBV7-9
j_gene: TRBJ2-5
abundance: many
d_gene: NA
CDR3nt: TGTGCCAGCAGCTTGGACACGGACTCGTACCAAGAGACCCAGTACTTC
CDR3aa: CASSLDTDSYQETQYF

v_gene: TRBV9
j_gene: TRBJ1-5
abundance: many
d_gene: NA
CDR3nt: TGTGCCAGCAGTACAGGCAACGCCAATCAGCCCCAGCATTTT
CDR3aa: CASSTGNANQPQHF

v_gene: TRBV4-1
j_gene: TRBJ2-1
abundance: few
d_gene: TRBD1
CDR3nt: TGCGCCAGCAGCCAAGGACAGGGGATCGAGCAGTTCTTC
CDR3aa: CASSQGQGIEQFF

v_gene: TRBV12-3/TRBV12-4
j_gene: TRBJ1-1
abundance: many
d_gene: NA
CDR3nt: TGTGCCAGCAGTTTAAGCAGGGTCACTGAAGCTTTCTTT
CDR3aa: CASSLSRVTEAFF

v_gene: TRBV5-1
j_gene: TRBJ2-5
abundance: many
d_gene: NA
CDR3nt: TGCGCCAGCAGCTTGGAGCTAGAAGTAGAGACCCAGTACTTC
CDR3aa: CASSLELEVETQYF

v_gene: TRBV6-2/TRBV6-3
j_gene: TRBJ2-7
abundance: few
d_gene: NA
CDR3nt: TGTGCCAGCAGTTACACGGTCTACGAGCAGTACTTC
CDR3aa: CASSYTVYEQYF

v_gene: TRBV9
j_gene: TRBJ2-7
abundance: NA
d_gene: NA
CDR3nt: TGTGCCAGCGGCGTAGAAGGGACGGATTACGAGCAGTACTTC
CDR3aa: CASGVEGTDYEQYF

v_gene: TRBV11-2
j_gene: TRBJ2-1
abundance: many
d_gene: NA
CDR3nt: TGTGCCAGCAGCTTAGACTTCAGCTCCTACAATGAGCAGTTCTTC
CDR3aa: CASSLDFSSYNEQFF

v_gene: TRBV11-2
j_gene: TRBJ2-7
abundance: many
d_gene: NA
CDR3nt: TGTGCCAGCACCCAGCCCCCCTCCTACGAGCAGTACTTC
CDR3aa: CASTQPPSYEQYF

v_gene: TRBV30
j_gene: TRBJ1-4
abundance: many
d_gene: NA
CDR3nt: TGTGCCTGGAGCACCGCGGATGAAAAACTGTTTTTT
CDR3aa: CAWSTADEKLFF

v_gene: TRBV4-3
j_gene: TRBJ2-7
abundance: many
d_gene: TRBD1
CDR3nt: TGCGCCAGCAGCCAAGATAGGGGGCGTTGGAACGAGCAGTACTTC
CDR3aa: CASSQDRGRWNEQYF

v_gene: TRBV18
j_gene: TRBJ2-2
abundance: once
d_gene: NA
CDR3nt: TGTGCCAGCTCACCGGAAGGACAACCCCCCGGGGAGCTGTTTTTT
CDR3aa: CASSPEGQPPGELFF